This T cell receptor (beta chain) derives from a study of blood T cells in healthy people across ages. The table lists this clonotype with many counts. Its antigen is currently unknown. Study findings and constraints: The authors considered diversity estimates from one million T cells to be underestimates. Higher naive T cell percentage went strongly together with higher TCR beta diversity.

The authors ran a second PCR of about 7 to 12 cycles using a sample-barcoded 5' primer and a J-beta primer mix. Each sample yielded at least 2.5 million CDR3-containing paired-end reads. One entry per CDR3 protein, called by TCRdb with MiXCR from the 5' RACE reads. The data show 1,800,000 or so distinct CDR3 sequences, 39% seen once. Each donor gave around 9.3 milliliters of peripheral blood. Source material: blood. This receptor was taken from a human donor in good health.

This chain's CDR3 is CSVDLPVRETQYF. Here the CDR3 DNA reads TGCAGCGTTGATCTCCCAGTGAGAGAGACCCAGTACTTC. This chain connects TRBV29-1 to TRBJ2-5; D call uncertain. V shed 3 bases and J shed 4 bases, with 12 bases lying between them. The CDR3 consists of 13 residues. Germline V CDR1 and CDR2: SQVTM, ANQGSEA.